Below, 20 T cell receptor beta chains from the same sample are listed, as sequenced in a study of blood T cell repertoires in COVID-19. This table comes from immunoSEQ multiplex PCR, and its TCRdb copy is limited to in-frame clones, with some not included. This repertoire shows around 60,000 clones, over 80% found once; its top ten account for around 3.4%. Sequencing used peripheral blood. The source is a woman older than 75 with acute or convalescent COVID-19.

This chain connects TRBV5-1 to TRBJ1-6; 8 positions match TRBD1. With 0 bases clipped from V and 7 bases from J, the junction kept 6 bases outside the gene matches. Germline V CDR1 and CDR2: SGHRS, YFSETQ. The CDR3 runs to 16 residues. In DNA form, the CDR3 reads TGCGCCAGCAGCTTGGCCGGGACAGGTTCAAATTCACCCCTCCACTTT. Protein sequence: CASSLAGTGSNSPLHF.

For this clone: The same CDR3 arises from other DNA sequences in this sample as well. This CDR3 reads CASSPGQNEKLFF. The CDR3 coding sequence is TGTGCCAGCTCACCAGGGCAGAATGAAAAACTGTTTTTT. The chain has TRBV18 and TRBJ1-4; D call uncertain. V lost 2 bases and J lost 5, with 6 bases in between. Germline V CDR1 and CDR2: KGHSH, LQKENI. This CDR3 has 13 amino acids.

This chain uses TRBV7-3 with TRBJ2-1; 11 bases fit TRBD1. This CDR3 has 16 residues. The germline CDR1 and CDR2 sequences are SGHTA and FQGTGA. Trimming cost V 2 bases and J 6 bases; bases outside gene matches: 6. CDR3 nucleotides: TGTGCCAGCAGCTTATCCCGGGACAGGGGGGTCAATGAGCAGTTCTTC. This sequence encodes CASSLSRDRGVNEQFF.

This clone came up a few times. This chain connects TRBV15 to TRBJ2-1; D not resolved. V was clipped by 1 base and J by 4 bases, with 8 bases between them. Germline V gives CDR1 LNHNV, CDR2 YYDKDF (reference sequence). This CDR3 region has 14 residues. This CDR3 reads CATSRGPVYNEQFF. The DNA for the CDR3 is TGTGCCACCAGCAGAGGGCCCGTTTACAATGAGCAGTTCTTC.

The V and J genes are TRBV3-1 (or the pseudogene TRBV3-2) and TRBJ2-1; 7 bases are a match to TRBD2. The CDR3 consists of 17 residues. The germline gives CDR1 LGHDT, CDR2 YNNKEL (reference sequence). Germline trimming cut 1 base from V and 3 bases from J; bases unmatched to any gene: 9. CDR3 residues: CASSQVYRLAHYNEQFF. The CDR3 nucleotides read TGTGCCAGCAGCCAAGTTTATAGACTAGCCCACTACAATGAGCAGTTCTTC.

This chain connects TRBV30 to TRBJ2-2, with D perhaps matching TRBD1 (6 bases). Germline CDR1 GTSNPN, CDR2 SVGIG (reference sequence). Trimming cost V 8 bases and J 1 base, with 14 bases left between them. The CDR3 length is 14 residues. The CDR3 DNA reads TGTGCCATAGACAGGCACAAGAACACCGGGGAGCTGTTTTTT. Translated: CAIDRHKNTGELFF.

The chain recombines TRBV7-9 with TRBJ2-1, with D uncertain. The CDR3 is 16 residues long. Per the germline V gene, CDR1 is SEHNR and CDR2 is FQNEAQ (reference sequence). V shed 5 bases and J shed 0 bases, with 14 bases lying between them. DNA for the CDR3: TGTGCCAGCAGCACGCGCGCGTCATACTCCTACAATGAGCAGTTCTTC. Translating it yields CASSTRASYSYNEQFF.

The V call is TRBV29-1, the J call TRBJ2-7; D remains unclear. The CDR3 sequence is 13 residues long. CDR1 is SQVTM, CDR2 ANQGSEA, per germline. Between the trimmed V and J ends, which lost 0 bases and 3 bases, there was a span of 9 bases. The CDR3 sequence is CSVEDRLGYEQYF. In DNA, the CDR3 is TGCAGCGTTGAAGATCGACTCGGCTACGAGCAGTACTTC.

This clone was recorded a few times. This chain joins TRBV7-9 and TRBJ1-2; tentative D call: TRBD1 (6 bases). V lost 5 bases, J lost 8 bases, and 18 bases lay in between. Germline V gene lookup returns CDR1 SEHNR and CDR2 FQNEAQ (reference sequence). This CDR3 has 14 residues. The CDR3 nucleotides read TGTGCCAGCAGCCCCGAGGGGGGGCGAGGCGGCTACACCTTC. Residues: CASSPEGGRGGYTF.

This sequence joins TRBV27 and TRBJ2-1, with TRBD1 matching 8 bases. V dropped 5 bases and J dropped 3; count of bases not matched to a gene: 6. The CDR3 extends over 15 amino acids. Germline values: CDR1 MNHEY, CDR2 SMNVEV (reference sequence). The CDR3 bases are TGTGCCAGCAGTCCAGGGGGCGTTATCTACAATGAGCAGTTCTTC. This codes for CASSPGGVIYNEQFF.

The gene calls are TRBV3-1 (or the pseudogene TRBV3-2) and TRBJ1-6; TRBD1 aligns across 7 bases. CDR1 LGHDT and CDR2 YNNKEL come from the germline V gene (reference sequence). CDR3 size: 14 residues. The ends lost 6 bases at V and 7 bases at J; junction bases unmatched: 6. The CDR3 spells CASSPGTENSPLHF. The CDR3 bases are TGTGCCAGCAGTCCCGGGACAGAAAATTCACCCCTCCACTTT.

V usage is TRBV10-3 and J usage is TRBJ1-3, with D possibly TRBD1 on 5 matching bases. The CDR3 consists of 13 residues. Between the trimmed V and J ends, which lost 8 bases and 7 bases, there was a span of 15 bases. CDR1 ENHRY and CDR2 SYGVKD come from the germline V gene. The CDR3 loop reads CAIGGTVGNTIYF. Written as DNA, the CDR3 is TGTGCCATCGGGGGGACGGTTGGCAACACCATATATTTT.

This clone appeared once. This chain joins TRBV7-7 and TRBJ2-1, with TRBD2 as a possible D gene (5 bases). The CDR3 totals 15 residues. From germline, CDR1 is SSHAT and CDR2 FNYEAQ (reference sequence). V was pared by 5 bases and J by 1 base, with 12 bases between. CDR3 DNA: TGTGCCAGCAGCCCCAACGGGGTGTCCTACAATGAGCAGTTCTTC. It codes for CASSPNGVSYNEQFF.

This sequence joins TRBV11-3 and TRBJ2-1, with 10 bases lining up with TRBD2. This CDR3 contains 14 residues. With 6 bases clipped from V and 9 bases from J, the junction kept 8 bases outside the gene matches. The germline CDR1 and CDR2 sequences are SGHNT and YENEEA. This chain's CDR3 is CASSRLAGAIEQFF. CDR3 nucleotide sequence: TGTGCCAGCAGTAGGCTAGCGGGGGCCATTGAGCAGTTCTTC.

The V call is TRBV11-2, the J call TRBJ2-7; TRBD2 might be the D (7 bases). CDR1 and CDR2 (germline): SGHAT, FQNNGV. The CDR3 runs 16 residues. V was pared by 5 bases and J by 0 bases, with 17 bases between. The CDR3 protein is CASSPQGRGTSYEQYF. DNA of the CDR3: TGTGCCAGCAGCCCCCAGGGGCGGGGGACCTCCTACGAGCAGTACTTC. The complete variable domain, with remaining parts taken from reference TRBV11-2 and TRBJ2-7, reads EAGVAQSPRYKIIEKRQSVAFWCNPISGHATLYWYQQILGQGPKLLIQFQNNGVVDDSQLPKDRFSAERLKGVDSTLKIQPAKLEDSAVYLCASSPQGRGTSYEQYFGPGTRLTVT.

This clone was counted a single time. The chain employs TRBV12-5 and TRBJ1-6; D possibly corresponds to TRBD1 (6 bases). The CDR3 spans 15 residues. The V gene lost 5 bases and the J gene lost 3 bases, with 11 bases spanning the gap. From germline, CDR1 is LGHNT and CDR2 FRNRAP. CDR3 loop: CASGPGQVYNSPLHF. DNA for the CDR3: TGTGCTAGTGGTCCGGGACAAGTCTATAATTCACCCCTCCACTTT.

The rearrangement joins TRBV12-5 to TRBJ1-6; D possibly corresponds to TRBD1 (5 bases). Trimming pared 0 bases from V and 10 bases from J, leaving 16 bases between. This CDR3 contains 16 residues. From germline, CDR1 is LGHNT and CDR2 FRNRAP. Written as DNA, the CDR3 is TGTGCTAGTGGTTTGGTATCTGGGCAGGGAGGCTCACCCCTCCACTTT. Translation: CASGLVSGQGGSPLHF.

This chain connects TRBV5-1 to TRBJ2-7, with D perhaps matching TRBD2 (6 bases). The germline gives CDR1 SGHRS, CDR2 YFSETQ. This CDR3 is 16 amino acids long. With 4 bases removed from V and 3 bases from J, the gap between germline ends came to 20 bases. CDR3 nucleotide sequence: TGCGCCAGCAGCCCCGATAAAGGAGCGGGCCGCTACGAGCAGTACTTC. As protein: CASSPDKGAGRYEQYF. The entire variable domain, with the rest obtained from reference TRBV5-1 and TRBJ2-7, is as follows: KAGVTQTPRYLIKTRGQQVTLSCSPISGHRSVSWYQQTPGQGLQFLFEYFSETQRNKGNFPGRFSGRQFSNSRSEMNVSTLELGDSALYLCASSPDKGAGRYEQYFGPGTRLTVT.

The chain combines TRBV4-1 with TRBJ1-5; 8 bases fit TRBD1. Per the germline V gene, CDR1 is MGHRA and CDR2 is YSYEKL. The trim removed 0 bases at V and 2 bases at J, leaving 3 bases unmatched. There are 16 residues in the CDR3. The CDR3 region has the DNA TGCGCCAGCAGCCAAGATGAGACAGGGGGCAATCAGCCCCAGCATTTT. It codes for CASSQDETGGNQPQHF.

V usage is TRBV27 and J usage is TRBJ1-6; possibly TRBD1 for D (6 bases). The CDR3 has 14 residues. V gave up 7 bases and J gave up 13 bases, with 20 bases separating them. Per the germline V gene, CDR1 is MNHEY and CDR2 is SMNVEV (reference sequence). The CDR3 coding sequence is TGTGCCAGCAAGTCGGACAGTTCCGTCCTGCCCCTCCACTTT. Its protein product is CASKSDSSVLPLHF.